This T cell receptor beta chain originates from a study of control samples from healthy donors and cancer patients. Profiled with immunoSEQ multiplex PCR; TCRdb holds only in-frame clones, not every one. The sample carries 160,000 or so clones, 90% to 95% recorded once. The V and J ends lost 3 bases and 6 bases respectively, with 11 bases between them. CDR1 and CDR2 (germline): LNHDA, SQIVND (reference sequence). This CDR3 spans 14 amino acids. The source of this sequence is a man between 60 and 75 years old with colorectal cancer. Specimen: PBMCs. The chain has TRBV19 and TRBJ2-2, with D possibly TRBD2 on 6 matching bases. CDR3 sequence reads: CASSILGGAGELFF. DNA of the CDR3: TGTGCCAGTAGTATCCTGGGAGGTGCCGGGGAGCTGTTTTTT. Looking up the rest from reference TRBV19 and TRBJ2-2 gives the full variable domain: DGGITQSPKYLFRKEGQNVTLSCEQNLNHDAMYWYRQDPGQGLRLIYYSQIVNDFQKGDIAEGYSVSREKKESFPLTVTSAQKNPTAFYLCASSILGGAGELFFGEGSRLTVL.